Presented here are 17 T cell receptor beta chains from one specimen sequenced in a study of CD8 T cells in ankylosing spondylitis. MiXCR, run by TCRdb on the 5' RACE reads, gives a single entry per CDR3 protein. The repertoire holds about 360,000 distinct CDR3 sequences, with more than 20% as singletons. Specimen: blood, either unsorted or a sorted T cell fraction (not recorded which). These receptors originate from a male donor with ankylosing spondylitis or in good health (not recorded which).

This clonotype appeared a few times. The chain combines TRBV7-6 with TRBJ1-1; TRBD1 matches 8 bases. The CDR3 is made up of 15 amino acids. Germline loops: CDR1 SGHVS, CDR2 FNYEAQ. After removal of 7 bases from V and 5 bases from J, the junction contained 12 bases not matched to a gene. The CDR3 reads CASTSFDRGGTEAFF. In nucleotides, the CDR3 is TGTGCCAGCACGTCCTTCGACAGGGGTGGGACTGAAGCTTTCTTT.

This clonotype was seen a single time. The chain employs TRBV10-3 and TRBJ2-7; D not certain. CDR3 length: 15 amino acids. Germline V CDR1 and CDR2: ENHRY, SYGVKD. Trimming pared 4 bases from V and 7 bases from J, leaving 20 bases between. CDR3 nucleotides: TGTGCCATCAGTGGCGACCCTCCCTCTCCGAGGGAGCAGTACTTC. Encoded protein: CAISGDPPSPREQYF.

The chain carries TRBV20-1 and TRBJ2-7; D may be TRBD1 or TRBD2 (5 bases each). Trimming removed 0 bases at V and 0 bases at J, with 9 bases between. Germline V CDR1 and CDR2: DFQATT, SNEGSKA (reference sequence). The CDR3 runs 14 residues. The CDR3 is CSARDLRGSYEQYF. CDR3 nucleotide sequence: TGCAGTGCTAGAGATTTGAGGGGCTCCTACGAGCAGTACTTC.

The V gene is TRBV12-3 or TRBV12-4, the J gene TRBJ2-3; D not resolved. Trimming pared 3 bases from V and 4 bases from J, leaving 8 bases between. This CDR3 comprises 13 residues. The CDR3 DNA reads as TGTGCCAGCAGTTTCCCCAGCTCAGATACGCAGTATTTT. Residues: CASSFPSSDTQYF.

This clonotype was detected only a few times. This chain connects TRBV27 to TRBJ2-3; perhaps D is TRBD1 or TRBD2 (6 bases each). V shed 2 bases and J shed 2 bases, with 11 bases lying between them. Germline V lookup: CDR1 MNHEY, CDR2 SMNVEV (reference sequence). The CDR3 contains 15 residues. The CDR3 protein is CASSLEGDFTDTQYF. The DNA of the CDR3 is TGTGCCAGCAGTTTAGAGGGGGACTTCACAGATACGCAGTATTTT.

J is TRBJ2-7 and V is TRBV13; D gene unclear. From germline, CDR1 is PRHDT and CDR2 FYEKMQ (reference sequence). This CDR3 is built from 13 residues. Trimming pared 6 bases from V and 0 bases from J, leaving 9 bases between. Here the CDR3 reads CASSGRISYEQYF. In DNA, the CDR3 is TGTGCCAGCAGTGGCAGGATCTCCTACGAGCAGTACTTC.

This clonotype was recorded a few times. The chain recombines TRBV29-1 with TRBJ2-7; D remains unclear. The CDR3 consists of 12 residues. Germline V lookup: CDR1 SQVTM, CDR2 ANQGSEA. V was clipped by 4 bases and J by 5 bases, with 12 bases between them. For the CDR3, the DNA is TGCAGCGTTGGGCATGGGAACCACGAGCAGTACTTC. Its translation: CSVGHGNHEQYF.

J is TRBJ2-1 and V is TRBV7-9; tentatively, D is TRBD2 (5 bases). This CDR3 is built from 17 residues. CDR1 and CDR2 from the germline V gene are SEHNR and FQNEAQ (reference sequence). Trimming removed 2 bases at V and 0 bases at J, with 14 bases between. In DNA form, the CDR3 reads TGTGCCAGCAGCTTAAGCGGCCCTTCACTCTCCTACAATGAGCAGTTCTTC. It codes for CASSLSGPSLSYNEQFF.

In its sample, this clonotype was seen a few times. This chain uses TRBV7-9 with TRBJ2-7; D unresolved. The CDR3 sequence is 16 residues long. CDR1 SEHNR and CDR2 FQNEAQ come from the germline V gene (reference sequence). With 7 bases removed from V and 1 base from J, the gap between germline ends came to 20 bases. CDR3 in amino acids: CASTSTYTRDSYEQYF. DNA of the CDR3: TGTGCCAGCACCTCCACGTACACCCGAGATTCCTACGAGCAGTACTTC.

This clonotype turned up a few times. The chain uses TRBV6-1 and TRBJ2-5, with 8 nucleotides matching TRBD1. Germline CDR1 is MNHNS and CDR2 is SASEGT. This CDR3 is built from 17 residues. V shed 5 bases and J 0 bases; nucleotides not matched to a gene: 11. The DNA of the CDR3 is TGTGCCAGCAGTCCGACGAGACAGGGGTTATACCAAGAGACCCAGTACTTC. It translates to CASSPTRQGLYQETQYF.

The chain employs TRBV12-3 or TRBV12-4 and TRBJ2-3; TRBD1 or TRBD2 may be the D gene (6 bases each). The V end was cut by 6 bases, the J end by 11 bases, with 15 bases between. The CDR3 runs 12 residues. The CDR3 DNA reads as TGTGCCAGCAGGGGGGGACAAAGGAGGCAGTATTTT. It encodes CASRGGQRRQYF.

The sample holds a few counts of this clonotype. The V and J genes are TRBV27 and TRBJ2-2; D may correspond to TRBD1 or TRBD2 (5 bases each). There are 15 residues in the CDR3. Trimming took 5 bases from V and 9 from J, leaving 19 bases between them. Germline values: CDR1 MNHEY, CDR2 SMNVEV (reference sequence). The DNA for the CDR3 is TGTGCCAGCAGTATCGCGACGGGACGGTCATGGGAGCTGTTTTTT. Its protein product is CASSIATGRSWELFF.

This clonotype has more than one count but fewer than ten. The chain links TRBV20-1 to TRBJ2-2; D uncertain. The CDR3 sequence is 12 residues long. The V end lost 6 bases, the J end lost 6 bases, and 11 bases lay between the germline ends. CDR1 is DFQATT, CDR2 SNEGSKA, per germline (reference sequence). CDR3 DNA sequence: TGCAGTGCCCGAAGCCTGGCCGGGGAGCTGTTTTTT. Protein product: CSARSLAGELFF.

There are a few counts of this clonotype. The chain links TRBV12-3 or TRBV12-4 to TRBJ2-7, with 7 bases aligning to TRBD1. This CDR3 is 13 amino acids long. The trim removed 6 bases at V and 6 bases at J, leaving 8 bases unmatched. In nucleotides, the CDR3 is TGTGCCAGCAGCAGATCCAGGGGGACCGAGCAGTACTTC. Translation gives CASSRSRGTEQYF.

The chain links TRBV6-1 to TRBJ2-5; the D is unclear. Between the trimmed V and J ends, which lost 7 bases and 1 base, there was a span of 13 bases. The V gene's germline CDR1 is MNHNS and CDR2 SASEGT. The CDR3 loop spans 14 amino acids. CDR3: CASISRLGQETQYF. CDR3 bases: TGTGCCAGCATATCACGACTCGGCCAAGAGACCCAGTACTTC.

This clonotype was counted between two and nine times. The junction does not match germline at one end; this may be a read error. The rearrangement links TRBV7-9 to TRBJ2-1; 11 positions agree with TRBD2. The CDR3 is 15 residues long. From germline, CDR1 is SEHNR and CDR2 FQNEAQ (reference sequence). This CDR3 is CASSTNPLLAGGLIF. CDR3 nucleotide sequence: TGTGCCAGCAGCACTAACCCTCTGCTAGCGGGGGGTCTGATCTTC.

The V gene is TRBV2, the J gene TRBJ2-2; no clear D gene. Germline V gene data show CDR1 as SNHLY and CDR2 as FYNNEI. V dropped 2 bases and J dropped 5 bases, with 6 bases sitting between them. The CDR3 runs 13 residues. The CDR3 DNA reads as TGTGCCAGCAGTGAATTGAGGACCGGGGAGCTGTTTTTT. Translating it yields CASSELRTGELFF. The full variable domain, its missing parts supplied by reference TRBV2 and TRBJ2-2, is EPEVTQTPSHQVTQMGQEVILRCVPISNHLYFYWYRQILGQKVEFLVSFYNNEISEKSEIFDDQFSVERPDGSNFTLKIRSTKLEDSAMYFCASSELRTGELFFGEGSRLTVL.